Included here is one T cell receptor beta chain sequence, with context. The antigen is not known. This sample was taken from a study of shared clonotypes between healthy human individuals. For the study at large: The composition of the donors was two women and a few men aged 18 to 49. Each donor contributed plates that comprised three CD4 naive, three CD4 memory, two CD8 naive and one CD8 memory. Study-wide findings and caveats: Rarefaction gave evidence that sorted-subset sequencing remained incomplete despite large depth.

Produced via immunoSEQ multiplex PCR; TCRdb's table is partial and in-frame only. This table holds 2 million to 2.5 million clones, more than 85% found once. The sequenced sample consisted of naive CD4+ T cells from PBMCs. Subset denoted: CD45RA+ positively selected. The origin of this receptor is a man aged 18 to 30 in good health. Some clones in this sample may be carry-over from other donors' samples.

Written as DNA, the CDR3 is TGTGCCAGCTCACCCTCCTCTCTTCGGGGCGGCCTAGCCTACAATGAGCAGTTCTTC. Protein: CASSPSSLRGGLAYNEQFF. The rearrangement joins TRBV18 to TRBJ2-1; either TRBD1 or TRBD2 may supply D (5 bases each). Germline values: CDR1 KGHSH, CDR2 LQKENI. CDR3 size: 19 residues. Trimming pared 3 bases from V and 2 bases from J, leaving 23 bases between.